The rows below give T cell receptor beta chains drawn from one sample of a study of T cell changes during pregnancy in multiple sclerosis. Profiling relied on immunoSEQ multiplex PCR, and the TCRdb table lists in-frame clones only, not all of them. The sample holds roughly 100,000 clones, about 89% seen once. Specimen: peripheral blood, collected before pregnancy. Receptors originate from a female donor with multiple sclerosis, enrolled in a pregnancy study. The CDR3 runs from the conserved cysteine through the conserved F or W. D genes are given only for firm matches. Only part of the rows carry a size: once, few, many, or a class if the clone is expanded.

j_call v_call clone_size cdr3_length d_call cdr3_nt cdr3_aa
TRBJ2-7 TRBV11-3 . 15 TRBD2 TGTGCCAGCAGCTTAGGTAGCGGGGGGGCCTACGAGCAGTACTTC CASSLGSGGAYEQYF
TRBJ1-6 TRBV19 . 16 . TGTGCCAGTAGTATAAAGGGGCAGGGTGGTAATTCACCCCTCCACTTT CASSIKGQGGNSPLHF
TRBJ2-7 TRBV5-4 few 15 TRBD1 TGTGCCAGCAGCTACCAAGCTGGACAGGCACACGAGCAGTACTTC CASSYQAGQAHEQYF
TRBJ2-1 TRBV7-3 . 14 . TGTGCCAGCAGCTTAGGGGGCGGCTACAATGAGCAGTTCTTC CASSLGGGYNEQFF
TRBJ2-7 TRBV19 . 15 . TGTGCCAGTAGTCTCTACGGGAGTAGGTCCTACGAGCAGTACTTC CASSLYGSRSYEQYF
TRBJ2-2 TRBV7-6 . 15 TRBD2 TGTGCCAGCAGCTTAGTAGCGGGAGTCGCCGGGGAGCTGTTTTTT CASSLVAGVAGELFF
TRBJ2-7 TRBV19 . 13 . TGTGCCAGTAGTATGGAGGTTGGTAACGAGCAGTACTTC CASSMEVGNEQYF
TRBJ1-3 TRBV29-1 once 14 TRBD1 TGCAGCGTTACGCGGACAGGGGTTCGAAACACCATATATTTT CSVTRTGVRNTIYF
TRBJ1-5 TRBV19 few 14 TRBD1 TGTGCCAGTCAGACCGGGACAGATAATCAGCCCCAGCATTTT CASQTGTDNQPQHF
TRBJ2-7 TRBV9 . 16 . TGTGCCAGCAGCCCCTACTTAACGGGGGACCCCTACGAGCAGTACTTC CASSPYLTGDPYEQYF
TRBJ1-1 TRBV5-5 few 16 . TGTGCCAGCAGCCCAAGCGGGGACACGCCTGACACTGAAGCTTTCTTT CASSPSGDTPDTEAFF
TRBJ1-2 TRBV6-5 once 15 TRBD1 TGTGCCAGCAGTTACTCTATCTGGACAGGACAAGGCTACACCTTC CASSYSIWTGQGYTF
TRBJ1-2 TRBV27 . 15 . TGTGCCAGCAGTTTACTTGCTGACTCCACGAGGGGCTACACCTTC CASSLLADSTRGYTF
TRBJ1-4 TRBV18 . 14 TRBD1 TGTGCCAGCTCACCAGGGACAGGGAAGGAAAAACTGTTTTTT CASSPGTGKEKLFF
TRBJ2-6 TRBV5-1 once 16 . TGCGCCAGCAGTACCTCCGGGAACCCTGGGGCCAACGTCCTGACTTTC CASSTSGNPGANVLTF
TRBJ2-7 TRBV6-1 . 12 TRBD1 TGTGCCAGCAGTGAATTGGGGACAGGGGGTTACTTC CASSELGTGGYF
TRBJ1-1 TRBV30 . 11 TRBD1 TGTGGCTACACCATAGGGGGCGAAGCTTTCTTT CGYTIGGEAFF
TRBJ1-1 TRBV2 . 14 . TGTGCCAGCAGTGAAGCATCAGGGCCCACTGAAGCTTTCTTT CASSEASGPTEAFF
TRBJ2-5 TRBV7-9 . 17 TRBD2 TGTGCCAGCAGCAATGATCCGGGACTAGCGGGAGGGGAGACCCAGTACTTC CASSNDPGLAGGETQYF
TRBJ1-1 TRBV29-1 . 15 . TGCAGCGCCCCTCGGGCAGGGGTCTTGAACACTGAAGCTTTCTTT CSAPRAGVLNTEAFF
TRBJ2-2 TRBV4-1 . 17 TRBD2 TGCGCCAGCAGCCCGGGACTAGCGGGAGTAATAGTCGGGGAGCTGTTTTTT CASSPGLAGVIVGELFF
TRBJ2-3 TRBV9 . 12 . TGTGCCAGCAGCGTAGGCGGTTATACGCAGTATTTT CASSVGGYTQYF
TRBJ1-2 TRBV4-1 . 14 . TGCGCCAGCAGCCCGAGCCGCGGGGCACTTGGCTACACCTTC CASSPSRGALGYTF
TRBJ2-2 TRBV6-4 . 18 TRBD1 TGTGCCAGCAGTGGTCCCCCGGACAGGGGTCCGAACACCGGGGAGCTGTTTTTT CASSGPPDRGPNTGELFF
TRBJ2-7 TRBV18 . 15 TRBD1 TGTGCCAGCTCACGAACAGGGGGTCAGGACTACGAGCAGTACTTC CASSRTGGQDYEQYF
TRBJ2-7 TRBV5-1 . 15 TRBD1 TGCGCCAGCAGCCGTAAGCTAGACAGGGCCGACGAGCAGTACTTC CASSRKLDRADEQYF
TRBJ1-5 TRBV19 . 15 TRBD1 TGTGCCAGTACGTTGACAGGGGCAGGCAATCAGCCCCAGCATTTT CASTLTGAGNQPQHF
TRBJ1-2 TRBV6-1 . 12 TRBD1 TGTGCCAGCAGTGGGAGCAGGGGGGGCTACACCTTC CASSGSRGGYTF
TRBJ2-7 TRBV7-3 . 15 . TGTGCCAGCAGCTTAGAGGTGGCCCGGGGCTACGAGCAGTACTTC CASSLEVARGYEQYF
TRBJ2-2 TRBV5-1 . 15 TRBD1 TGCGCCAGCAGCTTGCGGACAGGGAACACCGGGGAGCTGTTTTTT CASSLRTGNTGELFF
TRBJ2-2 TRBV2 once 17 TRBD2 TGTGCCAGCAGTGAAGCGCAGGGAGGGGCGAACCCCGGGGAGCTGTTTTTT CASSEAQGGANPGELFF
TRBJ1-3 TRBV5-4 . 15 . TGTGCCAGCAGTTCTCAGGGGCGGGCTGGAAACACCATATATTTT CASSSQGRAGNTIYF
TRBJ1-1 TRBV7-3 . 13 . TGTGCCAGCAGCCGAGACAGAAACACTGAAGCTTTCTTT CASSRDRNTEAFF
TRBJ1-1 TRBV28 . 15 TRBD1 TGTGCCAGCAGGGATAGACAGGGGTACTTCAATGAAGCTTTCTTT CASRDRQGYFNEAFF
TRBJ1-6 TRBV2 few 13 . TGTGCCAGCAAATCGAACAGGGATTCACCCCTCCACTTT CASKSNRDSPLHF
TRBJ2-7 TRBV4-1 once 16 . TGCGCCAGCAGCCAAGCTCCAAGCAATATTTTCTACGAGCAGTACTTC CASSQAPSNIFYEQYF
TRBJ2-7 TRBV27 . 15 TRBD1 TGTGCCAGTCGAAAGGCAACGACAGGGTCCTACGAGCAGTACTTC CASRKATTGSYEQYF
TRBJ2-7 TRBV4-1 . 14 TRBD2 TGCGCCAGCAGCCAAGAAGCGGGGACCTACGAGCAGTACTTC CASSQEAGTYEQYF
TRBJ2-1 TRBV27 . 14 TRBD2 TGTGCCAGCTCTCGCGGGGGGGGGTACAATGAGCAGTTCTTC CASSRGGGYNEQFF
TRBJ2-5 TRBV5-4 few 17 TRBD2 TGTGCCAGCAGCATGAAAACACTAGCGGGGGTTAGAGAGACCCAGTACTTC CASSMKTLAGVRETQYF
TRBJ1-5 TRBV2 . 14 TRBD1 TGTGCCAGCAGGGGACAGGGGTCAGCGGGGCCCCAGCATTTT CASRGQGSAGPQHF
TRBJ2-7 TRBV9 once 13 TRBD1 TGTGCCAGCAGCACTACAGGGGGTTACGAGCAGTACTTC CASSTTGGYEQYF
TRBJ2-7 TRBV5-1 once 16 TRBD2 TGCGCCAGCAGCTCCCCCGGACTAGCGGATCCTTACGAGCAGTACTTC CASSSPGLADPYEQYF
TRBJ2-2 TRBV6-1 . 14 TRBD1 TGTGCCAGCTCGACAGGGGGCAACACCGGGGAGCTGTTTTTT CASSTGGNTGELFF
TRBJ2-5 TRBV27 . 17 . TGTGCCAGCAGTTTTACTTCGGTCAGGGGAGGGGAAGAGACCCAGTACTTC CASSFTSVRGGEETQYF
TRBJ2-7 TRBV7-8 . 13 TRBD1 TGTGCCAGCAGCCGACAGACAGGGGCCAGAGAGTACTTC CASSRQTGAREYF
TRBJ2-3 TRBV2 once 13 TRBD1 TGTGCCAGCGTCGGGACAGGGGGAGATACGCAGTATTTT CASVGTGGDTQYF
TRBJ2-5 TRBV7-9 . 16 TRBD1 TGTGCCAGCAGCCCATTCCTACTAGGGGGCCGAGAGACCCAGTACTTC CASSPFLLGGRETQYF
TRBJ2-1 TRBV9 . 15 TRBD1 TGTGCCAGCAGCGCAGGACAGGGATCCTACAATGAGCAGTTCTTC CASSAGQGSYNEQFF
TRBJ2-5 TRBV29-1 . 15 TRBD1 TGCAGCGTGAGGGGGACAGGGGGCTCGGCAGAGACCCAGTACTTC CSVRGTGGSAETQYF
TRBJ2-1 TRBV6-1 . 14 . TGTGCCGGTAGCGAGTCGTTAGATTACAATGAGCAGTTCTTC CAGSESLDYNEQFF